These T cell receptor beta chains were read from a single sample in a study of Ad26.COV2.S vaccination and SARS-CoV-2 variants. The data were produced by immunoSEQ multiplex PCR, yet TCRdb's version contains in-frame clones alone and is incomplete. The table includes roughly 350,000 clones, approximately 86% detected once. The sample consisted of peripheral blood, taken in a trial of Ad26.COV2.S vaccine versus placebo. These receptors were taken from a person between 18 and 65 years old who received the Ad26.COV2.S COVID-19 vaccine or a placebo. Both conserved end residues are part of each CDR3. D genes are given only for firm matches. A clone size is listed for some rows: how often the clone was seen (once, few, many), or a class if it is expanded.

>-|TRBJ1-4|TRBV5-1|TRBD1
CASSQGQANEKLFF
>-|TRBJ2-7|TRBV19|-
CASRRGHEQYF
>-|TRBJ1-2|TRBV7-3|TRBD1
CASSSGTEGYGYTF
>-|TRBJ1-5|TRBV5-1|TRBD1
CASSPTGVSNQPQHF
>-|TRBJ2-1|TRBV19|TRBD2
CASSITSGRDAYNEQFF
>-|TRBJ1-1|TRBV6-6|-
CASSYRVDVNTEAFF
>-|TRBJ1-2|TRBV4-1|-
CASSQAGENYGYTF
>-|TRBJ1-4|TRBV5-4|-
CASSQQNDLNEKLFF
>once|TRBJ1-2|TRBV5-1|TRBD1
CASSPLRQGYGYTF
>-|TRBJ1-1|TRBV30|-
CAWSVLANTEAFF
>-|TRBJ1-6|TRBV6-2/TRBV6-3|TRBD1
CASSYAGTGSKDYNSPLHF
>-|TRBJ1-5|TRBV6-5|-
CASSYSYRGNQPQHF
>-|TRBJ2-5|TRBV28|TRBD2
CASSLWFIGRDQETQYF
>-|TRBJ1-2|TRBV9|TRBD1
CASSVETQGVYGYTF
>once|TRBJ1-2|TRBV29-1|-
CSVEPYYTDGYTF
>-|TRBJ2-2|TRBV7-6|TRBD2
CASSESGTSAGELFF
>-|TRBJ1-2|TRBV5-1|-
CASSLLSDGGYGYTF
>-|TRBJ2-5|TRBV18|-
CASSPGLFQETQYF
>-|TRBJ2-7|TRBV4-1|TRBD2
CASSRSGGGSYEQYF
>-|TRBJ2-3|TRBV6-5|-
CASSAGRRDTQYF
>-|TRBJ2-3|TRBV19|TRBD2
CASRASGTTDTQYF
>once|TRBJ1-1|TRBV5-4|TRBD1
CASSLDRGSNTEAFF
>-|TRBJ1-2|TRBV11-2|-
CASSSLGAIYGYTF
>many|TRBJ2-7|TRBV27|TRBD2
CASSRSGPYEQYF
>-|TRBJ2-1|TRBV19|-
CASSIPGAGANEQFF
>-|TRBJ1-5|TRBV4-2|-
CASSPGGEDQPQHF
>-|TRBJ2-3|TRBV24-1|-
CATESRASTDTQYF
>-|TRBJ2-7|TRBV5-6|-
CASSSFTWATSYEQYF
>-|TRBJ2-1|TRBV19|TRBD2
CASSKTSGTYNEQFF
>-|TRBJ2-7|TRBV4-1|-
CASSLTPGPVYEQYF
>-|TRBJ2-7|TRBV5-1|TRBD2
CASSLTAGGDLYEQYF
>few|TRBJ1-5|TRBV24-1|TRBD1
CATSAAGQGRDQPQHF
>-|TRBJ2-2|TRBV9|-
CASSVGSRGTGELFF
>-|TRBJ2-1|TRBV9|TRBD2
CASTKTSGSSYNEQFF
>-|TRBJ2-1|TRBV12-3/TRBV12-4|-
CASSLERADEQFF
>-|TRBJ2-7|TRBV5-1|-
CASSLRVREYEQYF
>-|TRBJ2-1|TRBV10-1|-
CASSEASNEQFF
>-|TRBJ2-2|TRBV28|TRBD2
CASSLSGRRVGELFF
>-|TRBJ1-5|TRBV20-1|TRBD1
CSASTPGGLVHQPQHF
>-|TRBJ1-3|TRBV9|-
CASSVEGTRNTIYF
>once|TRBJ1-2|TRBV6-2/TRBV6-3|-
CASSYRPAGYTF
>-|TRBJ2-1|TRBV28|TRBD2
CASSLGSSGPYNEQFF
>-|TRBJ2-3|TRBV18|TRBD2
CASSPTGLAGPRPDTQYF
>once|TRBJ2-3|TRBV9|-
CASSVEGYGASQYF